This T cell receptor (beta chain) was obtained from a study of identical twins. One entry per CDR3 protein results from TCRdb running MiXCR on the 5' RACE reads. The sample has 470,000 or so distinct CDR3 sequences, 20% to 25% seen once. This CDR3 has 16 amino acids. Looked up from germline, CDR1 is DFQATT and CDR2 is SNEGSKA (reference sequence). V lost 0 bases, J lost 6 bases, and 17 bases lay in between. The same specimen was also included in a second study, on T cells expressing NK-cell markers.

Specimen: CD4+ T cells sorted from blood. This chain joins TRBV20-1 and TRBJ2-2; a weak D match, TRBD1 (5 bases). This clonotype originated in a woman under 30 in good health. DNA of the CDR3: TGCAGTGCTAGAGATCCCGGACACGCAGCACCCGGGGAGCTGTTTTTT. Protein product: CSARDPGHAAPGELFF.